This entry lists 19 T cell receptor beta chains sequenced from one sample in a study of blood T cell repertoires in COVID-19. Clones were sequenced by immunoSEQ multiplex PCR, and TCRdb holds only the in-frame ones, with some missing. Counted here are around 55,000 clones, 90% occurring once; the ten biggest clones make up roughly 6.2%. The material sequenced was peripheral blood. These receptors were taken from a man aged 35-49 years with acute or convalescent COVID-19.

This rearrangement joins TRBV24-1 to TRBJ1-5; D unclear. CDR1 KGHDR and CDR2 SFDVKD come from the germline V gene. Trimming stripped 4 bases from V and 5 bases from J, with 8 bases between. The CDR3 runs 13 residues. The CDR3 bases are TGTGCCACCAGTGAGGGTGGGCATCAGCCCCAGCATTTT. It specifies CATSEGGHQPQHF.

The chain joins TRBV18 to TRBJ1-1; 8 nucleotides match TRBD1. Germline values: CDR1 KGHSH, CDR2 LQKENI. V gave up 4 bases and J gave up 6 bases; unmatched junction bases: 7. The length of the CDR3 is 14 residues. The CDR3 region is CASSQQGGFAEAFF. The DNA of the CDR3 is TGTGCCAGCTCACAACAGGGGGGGTTCGCTGAAGCTTTCTTT.

The rearrangement joins TRBV10-2 to TRBJ1-1, with D unresolved. The CDR3 contains 13 residues. V was pared by 8 bases and J by 3 bases, with 13 bases between. The germline CDR1 and CDR2 sequences are WSHSY and SAAADI. The CDR3 DNA sequence: TGCGCCAGCCGGGGTAATTGGGACACTGAAGCTTTCTTT. Its protein is CASRGNWDTEAFF.

The gene calls are TRBV5-4 and TRBJ2-2; no definite D call. Germline V gene data show CDR1 as SGHNT and CDR2 as YYREEE (reference sequence). CDR3 length equals 12 residues. Between the trimmed V and J ends, which lost 3 bases and 5 bases, there was a span of 5 bases. The CDR3 bases are TGTGCCAGCAGCTACTCTACCGGGGAGCTGTTTTTT. This gives the protein CASSYSTGELFF.

The V call is TRBV5-1, the J call TRBJ1-6; D possibly corresponds to TRBD1 (5 bases). The CDR3 has 17 residues. The V gene's germline CDR1 is SGHRS and CDR2 YFSETQ. V gave up 0 bases and J gave up 3 bases, with 13 bases separating them. The CDR3 nucleotides read TGCGCCAGCAGCTTGGGCCAGGCGGGGGGCTATAATTCACCCCTCCACTTT. Translation gives CASSLGQAGGYNSPLHF.

This clone appeared a single time. The chain joins TRBV9 to TRBJ2-2; D is perhaps TRBD2 (6 bases). Between the trimmed V and J ends, which lost 0 bases and 2 bases, there was a span of 14 bases. The germline CDR1 and CDR2 sequences are SGDLS and YYNGEE. The CDR3 has 17 amino acids. CDR3 amino acids: CASSVGSSGRNTGELFF. The CDR3 region has the DNA TGTGCCAGCAGCGTAGGAAGTAGCGGTCGAAACACCGGGGAGCTGTTTTTT. Using reference TRBV9 and TRBJ2-2 for the parts outside the CDR3, the full variable domain is DSGVTQTPKHLITATGQRVTLRCSPRSGDLSVYWYQQSLDQGLQFLIQYYNGEERAKGNILERFSAQQFPDLHSELNLSSLELGDSALYFCASSVGSSGRNTGELFFGEGSRLTVL.

This clone appeared a single time. V and J are TRBV24-1 and TRBJ2-2; TRBD2 is a possible D gene (5 bases). Between the trimmed V and J ends, which lost 5 bases and 2 bases, there was a span of 8 bases. The CDR3 length is 14 residues. Germline lookup yields CDR1 KGHDR and CDR2 SFDVKD. The chain's CDR3 is CATSVASNTGELFF. Written as DNA, the CDR3 is TGTGCCACCAGTGTTGCTAGCAACACCGGGGAGCTGTTTTTT.

The chain has TRBV5-1 and TRBJ1-5; D possibly corresponds to TRBD1 (5 bases). CDR1 and CDR2 (germline): SGHRS, YFSETQ. CDR3 length: 15 residues. Trimming cost V 3 bases and J 0 bases, with 10 bases left between them. This CDR3 is CASSSDGGSNQPQHF. The CDR3 DNA sequence: TGCGCCAGCAGCTCTGACGGGGGTAGCAATCAGCCCCAGCATTTT.

The CDR3 is CSASRGLNTEAFF. The CDR3 nucleotides are TGCAGCGCCTCTAGGGGCCTGAACACTGAAGCTTTCTTT. The gene calls are TRBV29-1 and TRBJ1-1; D is perhaps TRBD1 (5 bases). Germline CDR1 SQVTM, CDR2 ANQGSEA. The CDR3 has 13 residues. Trimming shortened V by 7 bases and J by 0 bases, and 12 bases separated the two germline ends.

Here the CDR3 reads CASSSRGTGELFF. CDR3 sequence (DNA): TGTGCCAGCAGTTCACGAGGGACCGGGGAGCTGTTTTTT. The chain carries TRBV6-5 and TRBJ2-2; possibly TRBD2 for D (5 bases). The CDR3 is 13 residues long. Trimming took 4 bases from V and 5 from J, leaving 8 bases between them. Looked up from germline, CDR1 is MNHEY and CDR2 is SVGAGI.

This clone was seen just once. V gene TRBV6-6 combines with J gene TRBJ1-6, with 8 bases fitting TRBD1. J was trimmed by 8 bases and V by 6 bases; bases with no gene match: 6. Germline CDR1 MNHNY, CDR2 SVGAGI (reference sequence). The CDR3 spans 14 residues. Written as DNA, the CDR3 is TGTGCCAGCAGACGGACAGGGAGTGATTCACCCCTCCACTTT. It codes for CASRRTGSDSPLHF.

The chain combines TRBV21-1 with TRBJ2-7; TRBD2, as called in the table, went unchecked against the DNA. TRBV21-1 is assigned pseudogene status. The CDR3 runs to 16 residues. CDR3 region: CASGKDRQRERDEQYF. In DNA, the CDR3 is TGTGCCAGCGGCAAAGACCGGCAGCGGGAGCGGGACGAGCAGTACTTC.

The chain recombines TRBV19 with TRBJ1-1; 10 nucleotides line up with TRBD1. The CDR3 has 15 residues. Germline V lookup: CDR1 LNHDA, CDR2 SQIVND (reference sequence). V lost 7 bases, J lost 4 bases, and 9 bases stayed unmatched. This CDR3 is CASNPVGTGVTEAFF. Written as DNA, the CDR3 is TGTGCCAGTAACCCCGTGGGGACAGGGGTCACTGAAGCTTTCTTT.

The sample holds a few counts of this clone. The chain is built from TRBV12-3 or TRBV12-4 and TRBJ1-6; D is ambiguous. Trimming cost V 3 bases and J 5 bases, with 5 bases left between them. The CDR3 is made up of 13 amino acids. The CDR3 sequence: CASSFRNNSPLHF. The CDR3 DNA is TGTGCCAGCAGTTTTAGAAATAATTCACCCCTCCACTTT.

On this clone: In the same sample, other DNA sequences code for this CDR3. The J gene is TRBJ1-4, the V gene TRBV5-1, with 9 bases fitting TRBD1. This CDR3 region has 14 residues. The V segment lost 4 bases and the J segment 8 bases; nucleotides outside the gene matches: 6. Germline V gene data show CDR1 as SGHRS and CDR2 as YFSETQ. DNA for the CDR3: TGCGCCAGCAGCCTGGGACAGGGTGGGGAAAAACTGTTTTTT. Protein sequence: CASSLGQGGEKLFF.

This clone came up once. The V call is TRBV12-3 or TRBV12-4, the J call TRBJ2-1; D may be TRBD2 (5 bases). The CDR3 consists of 11 residues. The germline V and J ends were trimmed by 3 bases and 12 bases, with 9 bases remaining between them. Here the CDR3 reads CASSLREGQFF. DNA of the CDR3: TGTGCCAGCAGTTTGAGGGAAGGGCAGTTCTTC.

Only one count was recorded for this clone. The gene calls are TRBV5-1 and TRBJ2-4; TRBD1 matches 7 bases. The CDR3 covers 13 residues. V lost 5 bases to trimming and J lost 8 bases; unmatched junction nucleotides: 7. In germline, CDR1 is SGHRS, CDR2 YFSETQ. DNA for the CDR3: TGCGCCAGCAGTTTCTCCGGGACAGACATTCAGTACTTC. Residues: CASSFSGTDIQYF.

The chain has TRBV5-4 and TRBJ2-7; TRBD1 aligns across 7 bases. This CDR3 comprises 13 residues. Per the germline V gene, CDR1 is SGHNT and CDR2 is YYREEE (reference sequence). With V trimmed by 4 bases and J by 4 bases, 5 bases remained unmatched. In nucleotides, the CDR3 is TGTGCCAGCAGCCGGACAGGAGTATACGAGCAGTACTTC. It translates to CASSRTGVYEQYF.

This chain uses TRBV6-5 with TRBJ2-5; 7 positions agree with TRBD2. With 2 bases clipped from V and 5 bases from J, the junction kept 8 bases outside the gene matches. Germline-derived CDR1 and CDR2 are MNHEY and SVGAGI. The CDR3 has 15 residues. The DNA of the CDR3 is TGTGCCAGCAGTTACGAGCGGGGCCAAAGGGAGACCCAGTACTTC. It translates to CASSYERGQRETQYF.